These 18 T cell receptor beta chains originate from one sample sequenced in a study of blood T cell repertoires in COVID-19. The table came from immunoSEQ multiplex PCR; TCRdb's copy has only in-frame clones and leaves some out. This sample yields under 250,000 clones, of which 80% to 85% are seen a single time; 5.1% belongs to the top ten. The sample taken for sequencing was peripheral blood. These receptors originate from a woman aged 55 to 70 who had recovered from COVID-19.

The rearrangement joins TRBV20-1 to TRBJ2-5, with 9 nucleotides matching TRBD2. Germline CDR1 DFQATT, CDR2 SNEGSKA (reference sequence). The CDR3 contains 15 residues. The V and J ends lost 6 bases and 5 bases, in that order; junction bases with no gene match: 13. CDR3 sequence reads: CSASRAGGLGETQYF. The CDR3 DNA is TGCAGTGCGAGTAGAGCGGGGGGCCTAGGGGAGACCCAGTACTTC.

This chain uses TRBV5-1 with TRBJ2-5; 7 positions agree with TRBD2. Germline V gene data show CDR1 as SGHRS and CDR2 as YFSETQ. Losses at the gene ends were 0 bases for V and 4 bases for J; bases not matched to a gene: 6. The CDR3 length is 15 residues. CDR3 DNA sequence: TGCGCCAGCAGCTTGGTGACGGGGGGAGGAGAGACCCAGTACTTC. It translates to CASSLVTGGGETQYF.

The chain has TRBV6-1 and TRBJ1-2, with 7 bases aligning to TRBD1. V lost 2 bases, J lost 8 bases, and 5 bases stayed unmatched. Looked up from germline, CDR1 is MNHNS and CDR2 is SASEGT. This CDR3 comprises 13 residues. Here the CDR3 reads CASSERVTGGYTF. DNA of the CDR3: TGTGCCAGCAGTGAACGGGTGACAGGGGGCTACACCTTC.

This clone was counted a single time. This chain uses TRBV6-6 with TRBJ2-1; the D is unclear. This CDR3 region has 14 residues. The V gene's germline CDR1 is MNHNY and CDR2 SVGAGI (reference sequence). With 2 bases removed from V and 2 bases from J, the gap between germline ends came to 7 bases. In nucleotides, the CDR3 is TGTGCCAGCAGTTACCTCGGTCCCTACAATGAGCAGTTCTTC. As protein: CASSYLGPYNEQFF.

The chain couples TRBV7-8 to TRBJ2-5, with 7 bases matching TRBD2. The CDR3 covers 14 residues. V lost 4 bases, J lost 2 bases, and 4 bases stayed unmatched. The V gene's germline CDR1 is SGHVS and CDR2 FQNEAQ. The CDR3 coding sequence is TGTGCCAGCAGCTCGCTAGCGGAACAAGAGACCCAGTACTTC. It translates to CASSSLAEQETQYF.

The table lists this clone with a few counts. The chain carries TRBV5-1 and TRBJ2-7, with D possibly TRBD1 on 5 matching bases. This CDR3 spans 14 amino acids. Germline lookup yields CDR1 SGHRS and CDR2 YFSETQ. Trimming removed 4 bases from V and 5 bases from J, with 16 bases in between. Here the CDR3 DNA reads TGCGCCAGCAGCGTGACAGTTTTAATCGACGAGCAGTACTTC. It translates to CASSVTVLIDEQYF.

The chain has TRBV5-1 and TRBJ1-5; 10 bases are a match to TRBD1. Losses at the gene ends were 4 bases for V and 6 bases for J; bases not matched to a gene: 7. Germline CDR1 is SGHRS and CDR2 is YFSETQ. This CDR3 region has 15 residues. The CDR3 coding sequence is TGCGCCAGCAGCCCCGGGACAGGGGAGGGTCAGCCCCAGCATTTT. Protein sequence: CASSPGTGEGQPQHF.

The V gene is TRBV5-1, the J gene TRBJ1-1; a weak D match, TRBD1 (6 bases). V lost 4 bases, J lost 1 base, and 14 bases lay in between. CDR1 and CDR2 from the germline V gene are SGHRS and YFSETQ. The CDR3 is 15 residues long. This CDR3 is CASSIAGQTNTEAFF. For the CDR3, the DNA is TGCGCCAGCAGCATTGCCGGACAGACGAACACTGAAGCTTTCTTT.

The chain carries TRBV11-2 and TRBJ2-2; 9 bases line up with TRBD2. The germline CDR1 and CDR2 sequences are SGHAT and FQNNGV. The CDR3 consists of 20 residues. Trimming at V came to 0 bases and at J to 1 base, leaving 12 bases not matched to a gene. As DNA, the CDR3 is TGTGCCAGCAGCTTAGATCCCCTCCAGCGGGGGGCCCTGAACACCGGGGAGCTGTTTTTT. Protein: CASSLDPLQRGALNTGELFF.

V and J are TRBV7-9 and TRBJ1-1; D unresolved. V was shortened by 6 bases and J by 5 bases, with 19 bases between the two germline ends. Germline V gives CDR1 SEHNR, CDR2 FQNEAQ (reference sequence). The length of the CDR3 is 15 residues. In DNA form, the CDR3 reads TGTGCCAGCAGTCTAAAGCGGGTGGCGGGGACTGAAGCTTTCTTT. Its translation: CASSLKRVAGTEAFF.

The chain is built from TRBV19 and TRBJ2-3; 7 bases line up with TRBD1. With 7 bases clipped from V and 2 bases from J, the junction kept 3 bases outside the gene matches. The V gene's germline CDR1 is LNHDA and CDR2 SQIVND (reference sequence). There are 13 residues in the CDR3. CDR3 sequence reads: CASKGQSTDTQYF. CDR3 bases: TGTGCCAGTAAGGGACAGTCCACAGATACGCAGTATTTT.

The sample holds one count of this clone. The V call is TRBV7-2, the J call TRBJ1-3, with 7 positions matching TRBD1. Germline V gene data show CDR1 as SGHTA and CDR2 as FQGNSA. The CDR3 totals 16 residues. V shed 5 bases, J shed 2 bases, and the junction held 9 bases outside the gene matches. The CDR3 DNA sequence: TGTGCCAGCAGCAAGGAATGGACAGGAGCTGGAAACACCATATATTTT. Residues: CASSKEWTGAGNTIYF.

V is TRBV14 and J is TRBJ2-7; 9 bases align to TRBD1. The J segment lost 0 bases and the V segment lost 4 bases, leaving 4 bases of the junction unmatched. The CDR3 consists of 15 residues. Germline CDR1 reads SGHDN; CDR2 reads FVKESK. The CDR3 DNA reads TGTGCCAGCAGCCGGGACAGGGCCAGCTCCTACGAGCAGTACTTC. Translated, it gives CASSRDRASSYEQYF.

This clone has a single count. V gene TRBV10-2 combines with J gene TRBJ1-2, with 8 bases identical to TRBD1. This CDR3 has 12 residues. Germline trimming cut 10 bases from V and 2 bases from J; bases unmatched to any gene: 3. In germline, CDR1 is WSHSY, CDR2 SAAADI. The CDR3 DNA reads as TGCGCCACCGACAGGGGAAACTATGGCTACACCTTC. This encodes CATDRGNYGYTF.

This chain joins TRBV6-5 and TRBJ2-1, with 11 bases matching TRBD2. The J segment lost 13 bases and the V segment lost 6 bases, leaving 8 bases of the junction unmatched. Germline lookup yields CDR1 MNHEY and CDR2 SVGAGI. The CDR3 covers 13 residues. The DNA of the CDR3 is TGTGCCAGCAGGAAGACTAGCGGGGTTGGTCAGTTCTTC. Protein: CASRKTSGVGQFF.

The V and J genes are TRBV5-1 and TRBJ2-1, with 10 bases that match TRBD2. V trimming: 3 bases; J trimming: 9 bases; junction bases outside the gene matches: 9. The CDR3 length is 15 residues. Germline V gene data show CDR1 as SGHRS and CDR2 as YFSETQ. The CDR3 sequence is CASSWSGGAGVEQFF. Written as DNA, the CDR3 is TGCGCCAGCAGCTGGAGCGGGGGGGCCGGCGTTGAGCAGTTCTTC.

In this sample, this clone turned up once. The V and J genes are TRBV11-2 and TRBJ2-3; D gene ambiguous. Germline CDR1 reads SGHAT; CDR2 reads FQNNGV. This CDR3 is built from 15 residues. V was cut by 2 bases and J by 0 bases, with 9 bases left in between. CDR3 bases: TGTGCCAGCAGCTTATTTCTTGCGAGCACAGATACGCAGTATTTT. Translation: CASSLFLASTDTQYF.

This clone came up once. V is TRBV27 and J is TRBJ1-1, with a tentative D call TRBD1 (5 bases). Germline CDR1 MNHEY, CDR2 SMNVEV (reference sequence). CDR3 length: 13 residues. V lost 6 bases to trimming and J lost 1 base, with 9 bases between them. CDR3 in DNA: TGTGCCAGCAGGGGACTCGCGAACACTGAAGCTTTCTTT. Residues: CASRGLANTEAFF.